At least ten counts were recorded for the clone carrying this T cell receptor (beta chain). As yet, its antigen is unknown. The germline gives CDR1 SQVTM, CDR2 ANQGSEA. Trimming shortened V by 0 bases and J by 5 bases, and 10 bases separated the two germline ends. This CDR3 has 13 amino acids. Documented time point: patch test 2, 6 weeks after DPC sensitization. Noted treatment: therapeutic diphenylcyclopropenone sensitization with weekly scalp DPC. This sample is drawn from a study of human T cells and chemical hapten exposure. Looking at the study overall: Patients, largely female, had alopecia areata, totalis or universalis. Small differences in pooled library volume mainly drove the variation in TCR yields per sample. The study's findings and limits: Expanded TCRs showed more large CDR3 clusters than pre-sensitization or healthy control sets.

The study's library attached unique molecular identifiers to single cDNA molecules. A single record per CDR3 protein comes from TCRdb applying MiXCR to the RACE reads. This table has about 140,000 distinct CDR3 sequences, about 12% appearing once. The TCR originated in a woman between 50 and 59 years old with alopecia areata. Some clones in this sample may be carry-over from other donors' samples. The chain is built from TRBV29-1 and TRBJ2-5; D unresolved. Sequencing was performed on whole blood, taken in connection with sensitization to the hapten diphenylcyclopropenone (DPC). The CDR3 loop reads CSVEEAPRETQYF. The CDR3 nucleotides are TGCAGCGTTGAAGAGGCCCCACGGGAGACCCAGTACTTC. Variable domain in full (rest from reference TRBV29-1 and TRBJ2-5): SAVISQKPSRDICQRGTSLTIQCQVDSQVTMMFWYRQQPGQSLTLIATANQGSEATYESGFVIDKFPISRPNLTFSTLTVSNMSPEDSSIYLCSVEEAPRETQYFGPGTRLLVL.